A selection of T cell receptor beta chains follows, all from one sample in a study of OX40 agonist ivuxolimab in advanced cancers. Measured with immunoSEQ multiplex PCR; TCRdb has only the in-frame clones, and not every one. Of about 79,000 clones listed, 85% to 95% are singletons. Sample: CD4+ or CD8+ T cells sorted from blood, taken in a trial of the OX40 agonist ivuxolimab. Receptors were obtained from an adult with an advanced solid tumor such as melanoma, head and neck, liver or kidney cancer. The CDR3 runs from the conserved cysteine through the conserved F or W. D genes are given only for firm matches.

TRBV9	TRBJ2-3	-	TGTGCCAGCAGCGGCTCCGGGGCTTACACAGATACGCAGTATTTT	CASSGSGAYTDTQYF
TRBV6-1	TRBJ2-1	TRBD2	TGTGCCAGCAGTGAAGATCGTAGCGGGGGGTACAATGAGCAGTTCTTC	CASSEDRSGGYNEQFF
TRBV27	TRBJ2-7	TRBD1	TGTGCCAGCAGTACCTCCTCGGGACAGGTAACCTACGAGCAGTACTTC	CASSTSSGQVTYEQYF
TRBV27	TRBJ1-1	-	TGTGCCAGCAGTCGGGGTGGTACTGAAGCTTTCTTT	CASSRGGTEAFF
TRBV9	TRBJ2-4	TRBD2	TGTGCCAGCAGCGCTGGACTAGCGGGGCCCAAAAACATTCAGTACTTC	CASSAGLAGPKNIQYF
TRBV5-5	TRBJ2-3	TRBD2	TGTGCCAGCAGCTGGGGGACCGGGACTAGCAGCACAGATACGCAGTATTTT	CASSWGTGTSSTDTQYF
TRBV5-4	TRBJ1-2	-	TGTGCCAGCAGCTTAGGAGCACAGGGCGATGGCTACACCTTC	CASSLGAQGDGYTF
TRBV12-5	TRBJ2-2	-	TGTGCTAGTGGTTCGGCTCCGGGCCAACCTAACACCGGGGAGCTGTTTTTT	CASGSAPGQPNTGELFF
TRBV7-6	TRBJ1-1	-	TGTGCCAGCAGCCCCCGCGCCACTGAAGCTTTCTTT	CASSPRATEAFF
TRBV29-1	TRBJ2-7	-	TGCAGCGTTGAATCAGGGCCCGAGCAGTACTTC	CSVESGPEQYF
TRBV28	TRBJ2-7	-	TGTGCCAGCGCTAACCGAGGGGTAACCAACGAGCAGTACTTC	CASANRGVTNEQYF